These 17 T cell receptor beta chains came from one sample sequenced in a study of T-cell reconstitution after alpha-beta-depleted transplantation in children. As it was prepared, the TCRbeta library received unique molecular identifiers. TCRdb itself ran the PCR reads through MiXCR, one entry per CDR3 protein. This repertoire shows under 250,000 distinct CDR3 sequences, under 8.5% found once; its top ten account for 4.5% to 6.5%. The sequencing used PBMCs, collected before TCRalphabeta/CD19-depleted stem cell transplant. Source of these receptors: a boy between 2 and 10 years old with acute lymphoblastic leukemia, due to receive a stem cell transplant.

CDR3 amino acids: CASSRRSGSRNYEQYF. The CDR3 DNA follows: TGTGCCAGCAGCCGACGAAGCGGAAGCCGTAACTACGAGCAGTACTTC. The genes are TRBV28 and TRBJ2-7, with D perhaps matching TRBD2 (5 bases). Trimming removed 6 bases from V and 3 bases from J, with 21 bases in between. CDR1 is MDHEN and CDR2 is SYDVKM in the germline V gene. This CDR3 spans 16 amino acids.

This clonotype has a count of ten or more. The rearrangement links TRBV28 to TRBJ2-5, with 8 nucleotides matching TRBD2. Germline loops: CDR1 MDHEN, CDR2 SYDVKM. The length of the CDR3 is 18 residues. V dropped 3 bases and J dropped 5; count of bases not matched to a gene: 17. CDR3 sequence reads: CASSFGRQAGGPWETQYF. CDR3 bases: TGTGCCAGCAGTTTTGGGCGCCAGGCGGGAGGCCCATGGGAGACCCAGTACTTC.

At least ten counts were recorded for this clonotype. The chain uses TRBV10-3 and TRBJ2-5; perhaps TRBD2 as D (5 bases). V lost 5 bases, J lost 2 bases, and 15 bases lay in between. CDR3 length equals 15 residues. Germline lookup yields CDR1 ENHRY and CDR2 SYGVKD. The CDR3 DNA sequence: TGTGCCATCAGTTCAGAGGGAGCGGCTCAAGAGACCCAGTACTTC. Translation gives CAISSEGAAQETQYF.

This clonotype was seen many times. The chain has TRBV25-1 and TRBJ2-4; a weak D match, TRBD1 (6 bases). In germline, CDR1 is MGHDK, CDR2 SYGVNS. Trimming pared 5 bases from V and 7 bases from J, leaving 6 bases between. The CDR3 has 11 amino acids. CDR3 nucleotide sequence: TGTGCCAGCAGTACAGGGAACATTCAGTACTTC. Protein: CASSTGNIQYF.

The table lists this clonotype with many counts. V and J are TRBV5-1 and TRBJ2-7; D is undetermined. With 0 bases removed from V and 7 bases from J, the gap between germline ends came to 17 bases. Germline CDR1 SGHRS, CDR2 YFSETQ. This CDR3 is 15 amino acids long. As DNA, the CDR3 is TGCGCCAGCAGCTTGGATCGGCTGTCGAACTGGGAGCAGTACTTC. Its protein product is CASSLDRLSNWEQYF.

Ten or more counts support this clonotype. The gene calls are TRBV12-3 or TRBV12-4 and TRBJ1-2, with D possibly TRBD1 on 6 matching bases. The CDR3 has 14 residues. Trimming shortened V by 6 bases and J by 4 bases, and 15 bases separated the two germline ends. The CDR3, as DNA: TGTGCCAGCAGCATTAGTGGGGGGCTCTATGGCTACACCTTC. Protein sequence: CASSISGGLYGYTF.

As to this clonotype: A read error may account for a junction end that differs from germline. The V call is TRBV4-1, the J call TRBJ2-7; a possible D gene is TRBD1 (6 bases). The germline gives CDR1 MGHRA, CDR2 YSYEKL. The CDR3 loop spans 13 amino acids. The CDR3 DNA follows: TGCGCCATCAGCGCCTCAGGGGTCTACGAGCAGTACTTC. This encodes CAISASGVYEQYF.

The rearrangement links TRBV28 to TRBJ2-3; 13 bases are a match to TRBD2. The CDR3 totals 15 residues. V shed 10 bases and J 1 base; nucleotides not matched to a gene: 5. From germline, CDR1 is MDHEN and CDR2 SYDVKM. DNA of the CDR3: TGTGCCATCGGGACTAGCGGGGCCGGCACAGATACGCAGTATTTT. Translated: CAIGTSGAGTDTQYF. The entire variable domain, with the rest obtained from reference TRBV28 and TRBJ2-3, is as follows: DVKVTQSSRYLVKRTGEKVFLECVQDMDHENMFWYRQDPGLGLRLIYFSYDVKMKEKGDIPEGYSVSREKKERFSLILESASTNQTSMYLCAIGTSGAGTDTQYFGPGTRLTVL.

There are many counts of this clonotype. The V call is TRBV7-6, the J call TRBJ2-3, with 14 bases lining up with TRBD2. This CDR3 has 16 amino acids. The J segment lost 4 bases and the V segment lost 5 bases, leaving 5 bases of the junction unmatched. Germline CDR1 is SGHVS and CDR2 is FNYEAQ. Here the CDR3 DNA reads TGTGCCAGCAGCCCCCGACTAGCGGGAGGGCCAGATACGCAGTATTTT. Amino acid sequence: CASSPRLAGGPDTQYF.

This clonotype was counted only a few times. The rearrangement links TRBV4-1 to TRBJ2-3; the D is unclear. From germline, CDR1 is MGHRA and CDR2 YSYEKL. V was trimmed by 0 bases and J by 2 bases, leaving 12 bases between them. CDR3 length: 16 amino acids. CDR3: CASSQETSAPTDTQYF. The CDR3, as DNA: TGCGCCAGCAGCCAAGAGACGTCCGCACCCACAGATACGCAGTATTTT.

Many counts were recorded for this clonotype. V usage is TRBV4-3 and J usage is TRBJ2-1; 8 bases map to TRBD1. The J segment lost 5 bases and the V segment lost 3 bases, leaving 3 bases of the junction unmatched. CDR1 is LGHNA, CDR2 YSLEER, per germline. CDR3 length: 14 amino acids. The CDR3 reads CASSQDRADNEQFF. The CDR3 DNA reads TGCGCCAGCAGCCAGGACAGGGCCGACAATGAGCAGTTCTTC.

This clonotype was counted many times. The V and J genes are TRBV12-3 or TRBV12-4 and TRBJ2-2, with D possibly TRBD2 on 5 matching bases. CDR3 length equals 13 residues. The V gene lost 6 bases and the J gene lost 4 bases, with 9 bases spanning the gap. The CDR3 DNA reads as TGTGCCAGCAGCTACGAGGGCACCGGGGAGCTGTTTTTT. Its translation is CASSYEGTGELFF.

The sample holds many counts of this clonotype. The CDR3 reads CSVRTAWGNTEAFF. The CDR3 DNA follows: TGCAGCGTCCGAACTGCATGGGGGAACACTGAAGCTTTCTTT. The rearrangement links TRBV29-1 to TRBJ1-1, with unresolved D. Trimming removed 6 bases from V and 1 base from J, with 15 bases in between. CDR3 size: 14 residues. Germline V CDR1 and CDR2: SQVTM, ANQGSEA.

This clonotype came up many times. The chain combines TRBV7-9 with TRBJ2-2; D unclear. V lost 3 bases and J lost 1, with 15 bases in between. CDR3 length: 17 residues. Germline-derived CDR1 and CDR2 are SEHNR and FQNEAQ (reference sequence). CDR3 coding DNA: TGTGCCAGCAGCTTTTTTAGTAACTTCGGGAACACCGGGGAGCTGTTTTTT. Protein sequence: CASSFFSNFGNTGELFF.

The DNA for the CDR3 is TGTGCCAGCAGCCGACAGCCGGGACAGGGGGGGGATGGCTACACCTTC. It specifies CASSRQPGQGGDGYTF. The chain uses TRBV7-2 and TRBJ1-2; 11 positions agree with TRBD1. The V gene end was trimmed by 5 bases and the J gene end by 6 bases; junction bases not matched to a gene: 11. Germline loops: CDR1 SGHTA, CDR2 FQGNSA. CDR3 size: 16 residues.

This clonotype was recorded at least ten times. The chain couples TRBV4-2 to TRBJ2-7; the D gene is possibly TRBD2 (5 bases). Between the trimmed V and J ends, which lost 8 bases and 9 bases, there was a span of 14 bases. CDR3 length: 11 residues. Per germline, CDR1 LGHNA and CDR2 YNFKEQ. CDR3 in amino acids: CASSRGHRQYF. CDR3 bases: TGTGCCAGCTCACGGGGTCATAGGCAGTACTTC.

This clonotype was counted at least ten times. This chain connects TRBV7-2 to TRBJ1-5; D is undetermined. The CDR3 covers 13 residues. Germline assignment: CDR1 SGHTA and CDR2 FQGNSA. V was cut by 6 bases and J by 4 bases, with 10 bases left in between. CDR3 bases: TGTGCCAGCAGTTTTGCTCCTAATCAGCCCCAGCATTTT. This sequence encodes CASSFAPNQPQHF. Variable domain in full (rest from reference TRBV7-2 and TRBJ1-5): GAGVSQSPSNKVTEKGKDVELRCDPISGHTALYWYRQSLGQGLEFLIYFQGNSAPDKSGLPSDRFSAERTGGSVSTLTIQRTQQEDSAVYLCASSFAPNQPQHFGDGTRLSIL.